These 10 T cell receptor beta chains were sequenced from one sample in a study of T cells after yellow fever vaccination. TCRdb recomputed calls from the 5' RACE reads with MiXCR, one row per CDR3 protein. Of 300,000 to 400,000 distinct CDR3 sequences listed, 6.2% were seen once; the top ten hold over 14%. The sequencing here drew on PBMCs, taken 5 days after the yellow fever booster vaccination. These receptors came from a man aged 25 to 40 who received the YFV17D yellow fever vaccine.

This clonotype was observed a few times. The J gene is TRBJ2-1, the V gene TRBV5-1; TRBD2 agrees at 13 bases. V lost 3 bases to trimming and J lost 9 bases; unmatched junction nucleotides: 9. This CDR3 is built from 16 residues. Per the germline V gene, CDR1 is SGHRS and CDR2 is YFSETQ. The CDR3 nucleotides are TGCGCCAGCAGCTGGGGGGGGACTAGCGGGATGATTGAGCAGTTCTTC. Translating gives CASSWGGTSGMIEQFF.

This clonotype was counted at least ten times. The gene calls are TRBV27 and TRBJ2-3, with D unclear. The CDR3 has 11 amino acids. V was pared by 3 bases and J by 6 bases, with 4 bases between. Germline V gives CDR1 MNHEY, CDR2 SMNVEV (reference sequence). The CDR3 nucleotides are TGTGCCAGCAGTTTTCAGGATACGCAGTATTTT. Translated: CASSFQDTQYF.

The chain employs TRBV10-1 and TRBJ2-7; TRBD2 aligns across 11 bases. Germline-derived CDR1 and CDR2 are WNHNN and SYGVQD (reference sequence). Trimming cost V 9 bases and J 2 bases; bases outside gene matches: 3. The CDR3 length is 13 residues. CDR3 coding DNA: TGCGCCAGACCGGGACTAGCGGCCTACGAGCAGTACTTC. It encodes CARPGLAAYEQYF.

The chain recombines TRBV14 with TRBJ1-5; tentative D call: TRBD1 (5 bases). This CDR3 comprises 15 residues. Germline V CDR1 and CDR2: SGHDN, FVKESK. Trimming took 5 bases from V and 3 from J, leaving 14 bases between them. This CDR3 is CASSAWGAFNQPQHF. The DNA for the CDR3 is TGTGCCAGCAGCGCATGGGGCGCGTTCAATCAGCCCCAGCATTTT.

The chain uses TRBV29-1 and TRBJ1-1, with no clear D. CDR3 length: 11 residues. Germline-derived CDR1 and CDR2 are SQVTM and ANQGSEA. Deletions cut 4 bases from V and 3 bases from J, with 6 bases between. CDR3 DNA: TGCAGCGTTGTATCATACACTGAAGCTTTCTTT. This gives the protein CSVVSYTEAFF. The full variable domain, completed using reference TRBV29-1 and TRBJ1-1, is SAVISQKPSRDICQRGTSLTIQCQVDSQVTMMFWYRQQPGQSLTLIATANQGSEATYESGFVIDKFPISRPNLTFSTLTVSNMSPEDSSIYLCSVVSYTEAFFGQGTRLTVV.

The chain couples TRBV6-1 to TRBJ2-5; D might be TRBD2 (6 bases). The V and J ends lost 8 bases and 0 bases respectively, with 13 bases between them. Germline CDR1 is MNHNS and CDR2 is SASEGT. The CDR3 runs to 14 residues. This chain's CDR3 is CASWRGAYQETQYF. CDR3 nucleotide sequence: TGTGCCAGCTGGCGCGGGGCCTACCAAGAGACCCAGTACTTC.

This clonotype showed up many times. This chain uses TRBV24-1 with TRBJ2-1; D assignment may be TRBD1 or TRBD2 (5 bases each). The CDR3 is 15 residues long. Trimming removed 7 bases from V and 0 bases from J, with 12 bases in between. CDR1 is KGHDR and CDR2 is SFDVKD in the germline V gene. The CDR3 region is CATRSWGSSYNEQFF. The CDR3, as DNA: TGTGCCACCAGATCGTGGGGGAGCTCCTACAATGAGCAGTTCTTC.

The chain uses TRBV20-1 and TRBJ1-2, with TRBD1 identical over 7 bases. Unmatched junction bases numbered 12, after V lost 8 bases and J lost 6 bases. The CDR3 is made up of 13 amino acids. Germline V gene data show CDR1 as DFQATT and CDR2 as SNEGSKA (reference sequence). The CDR3 protein is CSTSDRAEDGYTF. The DNA of the CDR3 is TGCAGTACGAGCGACAGGGCGGAGGATGGCTACACCTTC.

This clonotype appeared a few times. This rearrangement joins TRBV6-1 to TRBJ2-1; TRBD2 aligns across 11 bases. The CDR3 spans 18 residues. Trimming removed 5 bases from V and 5 bases from J; junction bases left unmatched: 14. Germline CDR1 reads MNHNS; CDR2 reads SASEGT. CDR3 DNA sequence: TGTGCCAGCAGTCCAGGACTAGCGGGCTTCCGTCTCAACAATGAGCAGTTCTTC. This translates into CASSPGLAGFRLNNEQFF.

There are many counts of this clonotype. V is TRBV12-3 or TRBV12-4 and J is TRBJ2-2; 13 nucleotides line up with TRBD2. V lost 8 bases to trimming and J lost 5 bases; unmatched junction nucleotides: 2. The CDR3 length is 14 residues. This CDR3 reads CASGLAGVTGELFF. The CDR3 coding sequence is TGTGCCAGCGGACTAGCGGGAGTGACCGGGGAGCTGTTTTTT.